This TCR beta chain was sequenced in a study of shared clonotypes between healthy human individuals. Germline V gene data show CDR1 as MNHEY and CDR2 as SMNVEV (reference sequence). The CDR3 totals 14 residues. The V gene lost 5 bases and the J gene lost 1 base, with 12 bases spanning the gap. Remarks on this clone: Its cognate antigen is unknown.

Terminally differentiated effector memory CD45RA+ cells were left out of the naive CD8 fraction, which was CD45RO-negative and positively selected for CCR7. Recent vaccinations or acute infections were absent in the healthy HIV-negative adult donors. Study-level results: Generally, naive subsets (rather than memory subsets) showed larger estimated richness.

Methods used by the authors: Filtering differed, since immunoSEQ gave only junction sequences and no quality scores. The method was immunoSEQ multiplex PCR; TCRdb's version includes in-frame clones alone and lacks a portion of them. V and J calls plus clone size are reproduced from that table; the DNA served to infer D and trimming. The table has around 1.9 million clones, around 93% seen once. The V gene is TRBV27, the J gene TRBJ2-7, with D maybe TRBD2 (6 bases). Sample: naive CD8+ T cells from PBMCs. The TCR was taken from a man between 18 and 35 years old in good health. Some clones in this sample may be carry-over from other donors' samples. The CDR3 sequence is CASSMGGPSYEQYF. Written as DNA, the CDR3 is TGTGCCAGCAGTATGGGGGGACCTTCCTACGAGCAGTACTTC.